The rows below give T cell receptor beta chains drawn from one sample of a study of blood T cell repertoires in COVID-19. Assay used: immunoSEQ multiplex PCR; TCRdb lists only in-frame clones, some missing. The sample contains 95,000 to 110,000 clones, almost 85% of which appear only once. Sequences were obtained from peripheral blood. The receptors stem from a human donor in a cohort sampled during active COVID-19. Each CDR3 is given with its conserved first and last residue. The D gene is left open where the match is weak. Where a row states a size, it is once, few, many or the class of an expanded clone; other rows omit it.

V gene,D gene,clone size,J gene,CDR3 DNA,CDR3 protein
TRBV19,TRBD2,.,TRBJ2-7,TGTGCCAGTAGTATGACGGGGGGGTCGGCCGACGAGCAGTACTTC,CASSMTGGSADEQYF
TRBV5-1,TRBD2,.,TRBJ2-3,TGCGCCAGCAGCGTTAGCGGGGCGAGCACAGATACGCAGTATTTT,CASSVSGASTDTQYF
TRBV2,.,.,TRBJ2-5,TGTGCCAGCACTCCAGGGGTGGGGGAGACCCAGTACTTC,CASTPGVGETQYF
TRBV29-1,TRBD1,.,TRBJ2-1,TGCAGCGTTACTAACGTTGTCTCCGGACAGGGAAGATACAATGAGCAGTTCTTC,CSVTNVVSGQGRYNEQFF
TRBV28,TRBD1,.,TRBJ1-3,TGTGCCAGCAGCCGGGACAGGGGGCCTCCTGGAAACACCATATATTTT,CASSRDRGPPGNTIYF
TRBV6-5,TRBD1,.,TRBJ1-1,TGTGCCAGCAGTTACTCCGACAGGGTTGTAGCTTTCTTT,CASSYSDRVVAFF
TRBV27,TRBD1,once,TRBJ1-1,TGTGCCAGCAGTTCTCCGACAGGGTCCGGGTCCTGGGGAAAAGCTTTCTTT,CASSSPTGSGSWGKAFF
TRBV3-1/TRBV3-2,TRBD2,.,TRBJ2-1,TGTGCCAGCAGCCAAGAGGGACTAGCGGGAGGTAGGGCCAATGAGCAGTTCTTC,CASSQEGLAGGRANEQFF
TRBV7-9,TRBD2,.,TRBJ2-7,TGTGCCAGCAGCTTTCGGCTAGCGGGAGGTTTAGCGTACGAGCAGTACTTC,CASSFRLAGGLAYEQYF
TRBV27,.,once,TRBJ1-5,TGTGCCAGCAGTTTATCAGGCCTAGGCAATCAGCCCCAGCATTTT,CASSLSGLGNQPQHF